A single T cell receptor beta chain is shown here with its context. Antigen specificity is unknown. The entry originates in a study of response to subunit inactivated influenza vaccine. Study-wide results and limits: The authors proposed limited new T cell recruitment per seasonal influenza vaccination.

TCRdb used MiXCR to reprocess the RT-PCR reads, holding one entry per CDR3 protein. The data contain about 520,000 distinct CDR3 sequences, around 7.9% of them singletons. V was trimmed by 7 bases and J by 6 bases, leaving 16 bases between them. Germline assignment: CDR1 MNHEY and CDR2 SVGEGT. The CDR3 is 13 amino acids. The gene calls are TRBV6-2 or TRBV6-3 and TRBJ2-7, with TRBD1 as a possible D gene (6 bases). The TCR originated in a man between 50 and 75 years old who received an inactivated influenza vaccine. The starting material was PBMCs from blood, obtained 23 months after vaccination. CDR3 bases: TGTGCCAGCATGTTCCAGGGGCAGGTCGAGCAGTACTTC. Translated: CASMFQGQVEQYF.